This T cell receptor (beta chain) was profiled in a study of vaccination and CD4 T cells after COVID-19. Note on this clonotype: Its antigen is not known.

Time point in this sample: late sampling 161 to 241 days after vaccination in a few convalescent patients. As to treatment: approximately 9-day PBMC culture with coronavirus spike peptide pools or control peptides (ViraFEST assay). This CDR3 is 13 amino acids long. V lost 7 bases to trimming and J lost 8 bases, with 17 bases between them. From germline, CDR1 is MNHNS and CDR2 SASEGT. General study findings and limits: Researchers report that a median approximately 90% of reactive clones in convalescent patients surfaced only post-vaccination.

Cultured CD4+ T-cell DNA underwent Oncomine TCR Beta short-read sequencing. One entry per CDR3 protein results from TCRdb running MiXCR on the PCR reads. The table includes some 21,000 distinct CDR3 sequences, about 43% detected once. The sample in question was CD4+ T cells from blood, cultured in vitro, obtained about 7 months after SARS-CoV-2 vaccination. The receptor was derived from a human donor who had recovered from COVID-19. This chain connects TRBV6-1 to TRBJ1-1; a weak D match, TRBD1 (6 bases). CDR3 coding DNA: TGTGCCAGCACCAAGGATGGACAGTCAGAAGCTTTCTTT. Its protein product is CASTKDGQSEAFF.